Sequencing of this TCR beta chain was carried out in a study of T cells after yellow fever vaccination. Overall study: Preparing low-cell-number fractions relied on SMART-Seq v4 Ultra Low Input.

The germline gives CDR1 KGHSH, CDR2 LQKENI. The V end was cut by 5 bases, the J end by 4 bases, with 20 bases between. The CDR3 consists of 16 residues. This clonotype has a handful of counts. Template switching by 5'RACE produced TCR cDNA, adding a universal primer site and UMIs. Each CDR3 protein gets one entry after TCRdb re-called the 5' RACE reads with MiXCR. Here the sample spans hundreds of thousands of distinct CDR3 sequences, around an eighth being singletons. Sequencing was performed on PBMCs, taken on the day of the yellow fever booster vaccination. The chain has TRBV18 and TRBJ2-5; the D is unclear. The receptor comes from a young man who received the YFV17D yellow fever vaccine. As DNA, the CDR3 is TGTGCCAGCTCAGGGTATTTTACTGGAGAAGGAGAGACCCAGTACTTC. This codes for CASSGYFTGEGETQYF.